The clone carrying this T cell receptor (beta chain) was seen a few times. Using a J-beta primer mix together with a sample-barcoded 5' primer, a second PCR was run for roughly 7 to 11 cycles. TCRdb analysed the 5' RACE reads with MiXCR anew, one entry per CDR3 protein. This table holds approximately 960,000 distinct CDR3 sequences, 25% to 30% found once. V lost 4 bases and J lost 5, with 11 bases in between. The CDR3 loop spans 14 amino acids. Germline V gene data show CDR1 as MGHRA and CDR2 as YSYEKL. The record originates from a study of blood T cells in healthy people across ages. For the study at large: Capturing about one barcoded beta molecule per two T cells was achieved by template switching.

PBMCs, at least 7 million per sample, were isolated. These records were also assigned to another study, of T cells of mothers and their children. That paper states: Donation came from a few healthy Caucasian mothers together with their six children. Versus unrelated pairs, overlap was slightly higher in related mother-child pairs, without reaching significance.

The clonotype comes from a woman between 40 and 50 years old in good health. Sequencing was performed on blood. This chain links TRBV4-1 with TRBJ2-2; D gene uncertain. CDR3 DNA sequence: TGCGCCAGCAGCCCCGGTGAGCATACCGGGGAGCTGTTTTTT. Its translation is CASSPGEHTGELFF.